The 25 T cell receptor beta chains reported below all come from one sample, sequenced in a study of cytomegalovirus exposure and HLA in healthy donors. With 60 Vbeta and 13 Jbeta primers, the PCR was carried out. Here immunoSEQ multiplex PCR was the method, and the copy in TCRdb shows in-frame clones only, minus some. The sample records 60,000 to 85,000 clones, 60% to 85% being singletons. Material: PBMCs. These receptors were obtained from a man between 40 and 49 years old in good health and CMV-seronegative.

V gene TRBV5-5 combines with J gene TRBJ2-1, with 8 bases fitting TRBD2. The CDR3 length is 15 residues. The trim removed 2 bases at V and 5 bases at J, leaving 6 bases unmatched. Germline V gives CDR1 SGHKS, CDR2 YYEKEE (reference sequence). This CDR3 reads CASSFVKAGDNEQFF. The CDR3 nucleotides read TGTGCCAGCAGCTTCGTAAAAGCGGGAGACAATGAGCAGTTCTTC.

The DNA of the CDR3 is TGTGCCAGCTCACCATCTGACACCGGGGAGCTGTTTTTT. As protein: CASSPSDTGELFF. The chain joins TRBV18 to TRBJ2-2; D gene unclear. Per germline, CDR1 KGHSH and CDR2 LQKENI. Trimming removed 2 bases from V and 3 bases from J, with 4 bases in between. The CDR3 is made up of 13 amino acids.

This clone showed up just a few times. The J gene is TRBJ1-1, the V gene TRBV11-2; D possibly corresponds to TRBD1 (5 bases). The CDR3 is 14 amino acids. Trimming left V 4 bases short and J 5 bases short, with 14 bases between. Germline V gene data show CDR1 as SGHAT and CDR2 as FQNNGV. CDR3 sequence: CASSWGEAPTEAFF. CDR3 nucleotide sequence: TGTGCCAGCAGCTGGGGGGAGGCCCCGACTGAAGCTTTCTTT.

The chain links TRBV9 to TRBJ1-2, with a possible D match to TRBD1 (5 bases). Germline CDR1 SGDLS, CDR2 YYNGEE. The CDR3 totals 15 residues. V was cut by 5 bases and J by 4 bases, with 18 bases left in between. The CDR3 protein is CASSLGDFESYGYTF. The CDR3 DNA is TGTGCCAGCAGTTTAGGGGACTTTGAGTCCTATGGCTACACCTTC.

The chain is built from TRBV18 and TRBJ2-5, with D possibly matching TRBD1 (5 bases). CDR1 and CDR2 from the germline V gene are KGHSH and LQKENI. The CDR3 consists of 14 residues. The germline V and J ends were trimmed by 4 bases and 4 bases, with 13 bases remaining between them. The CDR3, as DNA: TGTGCCAGCTCACTGAACGACAGAATAGAGACCCAGTACTTC. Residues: CASSLNDRIETQYF.

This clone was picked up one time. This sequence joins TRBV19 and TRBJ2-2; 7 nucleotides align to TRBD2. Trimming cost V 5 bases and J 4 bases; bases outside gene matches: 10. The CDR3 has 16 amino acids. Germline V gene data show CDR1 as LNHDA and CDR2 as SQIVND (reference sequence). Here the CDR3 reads CASSLPSGVGTGELFF. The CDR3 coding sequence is TGTGCCAGTAGTCTGCCTAGCGGAGTCGGCACCGGGGAGCTGTTTTTT.

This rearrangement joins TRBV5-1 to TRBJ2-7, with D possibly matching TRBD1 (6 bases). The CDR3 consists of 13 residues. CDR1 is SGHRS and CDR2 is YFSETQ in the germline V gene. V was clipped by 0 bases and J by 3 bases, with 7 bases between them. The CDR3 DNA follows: TGCGCCAGCAGCTTGGGACAGGTCTACGAGCAGTACTTC. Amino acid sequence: CASSLGQVYEQYF.

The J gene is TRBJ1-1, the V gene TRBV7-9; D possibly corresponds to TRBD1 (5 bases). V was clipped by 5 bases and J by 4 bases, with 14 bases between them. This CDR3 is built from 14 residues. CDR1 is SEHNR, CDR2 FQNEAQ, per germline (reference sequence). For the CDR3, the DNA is TGTGCCAGCAGCGGGCTGGCGGGGGGCACTGAAGCTTTCTTT. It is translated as CASSGLAGGTEAFF.

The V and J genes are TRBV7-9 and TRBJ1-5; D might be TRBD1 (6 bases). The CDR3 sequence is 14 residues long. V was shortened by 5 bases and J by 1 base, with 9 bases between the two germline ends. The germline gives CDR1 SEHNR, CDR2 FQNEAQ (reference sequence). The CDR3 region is CASSSGQSNQPQHF. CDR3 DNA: TGTGCCAGCAGCAGCGGACAGAGCAATCAGCCCCAGCATTTT.

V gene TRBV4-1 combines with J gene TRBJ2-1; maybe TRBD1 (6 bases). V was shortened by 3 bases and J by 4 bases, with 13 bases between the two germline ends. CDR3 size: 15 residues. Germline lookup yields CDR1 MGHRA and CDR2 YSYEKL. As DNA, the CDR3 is TGCGCCAGCAGCCAGGATGGACAGCCTTACAATGAGCAGTTCTTC. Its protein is CASSQDGQPYNEQFF.

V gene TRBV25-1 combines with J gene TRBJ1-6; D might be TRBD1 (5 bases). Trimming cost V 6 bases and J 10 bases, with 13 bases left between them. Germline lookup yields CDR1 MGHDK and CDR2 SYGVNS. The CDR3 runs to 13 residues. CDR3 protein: CASSTQVFSPLHF. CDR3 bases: TGTGCCAGCAGCACACAGGTCTTCTCACCCCTCCACTTT.

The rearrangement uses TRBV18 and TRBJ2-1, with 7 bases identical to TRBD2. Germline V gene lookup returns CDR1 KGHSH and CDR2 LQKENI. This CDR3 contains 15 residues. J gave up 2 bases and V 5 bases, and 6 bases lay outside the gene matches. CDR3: CASSAGTTAYNEQFF. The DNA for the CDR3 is TGTGCCAGCTCAGCCGGGACTACTGCCTACAATGAGCAGTTCTTC.

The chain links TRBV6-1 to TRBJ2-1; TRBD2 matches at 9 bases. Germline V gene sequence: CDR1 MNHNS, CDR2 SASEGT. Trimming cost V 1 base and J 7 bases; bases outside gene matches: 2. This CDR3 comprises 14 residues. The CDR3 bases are TGTGCCAGCAGTGAAGTCACTAGCGGGAATGAGCAGTTCTTC. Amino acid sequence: CASSEVTSGNEQFF.

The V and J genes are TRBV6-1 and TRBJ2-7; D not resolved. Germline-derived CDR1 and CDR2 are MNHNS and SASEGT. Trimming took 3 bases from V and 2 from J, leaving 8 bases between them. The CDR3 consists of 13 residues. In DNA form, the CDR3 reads TGTGCCAGCAGTGACGGCCTAGCCTACGAGCAGTACTTC. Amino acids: CASSDGLAYEQYF.

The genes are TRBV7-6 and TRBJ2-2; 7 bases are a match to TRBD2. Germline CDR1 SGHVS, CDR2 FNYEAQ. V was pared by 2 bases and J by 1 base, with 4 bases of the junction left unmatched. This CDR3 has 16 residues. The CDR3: CASSLRASGNTGELFF. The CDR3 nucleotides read TGTGCCAGCAGCTTAAGGGCTAGCGGGAACACCGGGGAGCTGTTTTTT. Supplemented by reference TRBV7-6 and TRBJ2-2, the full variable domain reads GAGVSQSPRYKVTKRGQDVALRCDPISGHVSLYWYRQALGQGPEFLTYFNYEAQQDKSGLPNDRFSAERPEGSISTLTIQRTEQRDSAMYRCASSLRASGNTGELFFGEGSRLTVL.

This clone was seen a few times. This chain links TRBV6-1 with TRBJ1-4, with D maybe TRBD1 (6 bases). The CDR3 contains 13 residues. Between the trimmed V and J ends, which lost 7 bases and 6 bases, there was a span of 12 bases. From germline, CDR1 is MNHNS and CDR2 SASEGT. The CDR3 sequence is CASKWTADEKLFF. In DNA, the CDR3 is TGTGCCAGCAAATGGACAGCTGATGAAAAACTGTTTTTT.

CDR3 DNA: TGTGCCAGTAGTGATCAGGGGAACACCGGGGAGCTGTTTTTT. Amino acids: CASSDQGNTGELFF. The chain links TRBV19 to TRBJ2-2; D perhaps matches TRBD1 (5 bases). Germline values: CDR1 LNHDA, CDR2 SQIVND (reference sequence). The V and J ends lost 5 bases and 1 base respectively, with 8 bases between them. This CDR3 spans 14 amino acids.

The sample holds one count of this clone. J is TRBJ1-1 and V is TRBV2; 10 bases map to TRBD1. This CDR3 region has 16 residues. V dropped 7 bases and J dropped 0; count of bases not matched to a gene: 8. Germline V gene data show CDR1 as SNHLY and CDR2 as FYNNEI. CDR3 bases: TGTGCCAGCATTAGACAGGGGGCGAGGTTGAACACTGAAGCTTTCTTT. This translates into CASIRQGARLNTEAFF.

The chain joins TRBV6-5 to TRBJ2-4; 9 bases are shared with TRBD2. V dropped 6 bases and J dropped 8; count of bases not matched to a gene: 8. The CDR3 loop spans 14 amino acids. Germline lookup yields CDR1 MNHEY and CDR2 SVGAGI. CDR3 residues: CASSRGRAGDIQYF. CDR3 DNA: TGTGCCAGCAGCCGCGGGAGGGCCGGGGACATTCAGTACTTC.

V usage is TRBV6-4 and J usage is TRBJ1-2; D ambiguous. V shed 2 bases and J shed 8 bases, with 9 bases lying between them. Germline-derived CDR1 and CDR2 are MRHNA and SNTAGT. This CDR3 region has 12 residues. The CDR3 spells CASSDQKSGYTF. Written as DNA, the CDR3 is TGTGCCAGCAGTGACCAGAAGTCAGGCTACACCTTC.

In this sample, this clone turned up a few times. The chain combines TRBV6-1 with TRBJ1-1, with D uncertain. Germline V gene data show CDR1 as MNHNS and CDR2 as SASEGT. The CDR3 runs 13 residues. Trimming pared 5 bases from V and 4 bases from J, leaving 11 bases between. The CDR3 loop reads CASSLEGATEAFF. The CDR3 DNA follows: TGTGCCAGCAGTTTGGAGGGTGCCACTGAAGCTTTCTTT.

The CDR3 bases are TGTGCCAGCAGCGTAGCTAGCTCCACCGGGGAGCTGTTTTTT. Translated, it gives CASSVASSTGELFF. V is TRBV9 and J is TRBJ2-2; maybe TRBD2 (5 bases). Germline-derived CDR1 and CDR2 are SGDLS and YYNGEE. Trimming removed 0 bases at V and 4 bases at J, with 7 bases between. The CDR3 extends over 14 amino acids.

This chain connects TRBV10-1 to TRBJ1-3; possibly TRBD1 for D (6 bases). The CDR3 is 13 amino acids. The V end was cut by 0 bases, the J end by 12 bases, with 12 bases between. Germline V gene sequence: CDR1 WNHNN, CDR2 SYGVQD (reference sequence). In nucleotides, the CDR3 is TGCGCCAGCAGTGAGTCCGGGACACCCATCATATATTTT. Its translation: CASSESGTPIIYF.

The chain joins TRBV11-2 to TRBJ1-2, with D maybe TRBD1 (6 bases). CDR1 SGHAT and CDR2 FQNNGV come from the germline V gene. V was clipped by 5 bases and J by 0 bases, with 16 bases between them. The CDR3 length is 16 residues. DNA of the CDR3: TGTGCCAGCAGCGCGGGTCGGGGGGCGACTAACTATGGCTACACCTTC. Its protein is CASSAGRGATNYGYTF.

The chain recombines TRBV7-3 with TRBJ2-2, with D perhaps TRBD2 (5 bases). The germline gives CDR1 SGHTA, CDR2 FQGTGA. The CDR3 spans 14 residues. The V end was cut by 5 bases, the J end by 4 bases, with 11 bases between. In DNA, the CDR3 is TGTGCCAGCAGCCCCGACTACACCACCGGGGAGCTGTTTTTT. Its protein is CASSPDYTTGELFF.